The clone carrying this TCR beta chain was seen more than once but under ten times. What it recognizes is unknown. This CDR3 has 18 amino acids. V gave up 5 bases and J gave up 5 bases; unmatched junction bases: 14. Germline V lookup: CDR1 PRHDT, CDR2 FYEKMQ (reference sequence). The data were obtained in a study of identical twins. TCRdb itself ran the 5' RACE reads through MiXCR, one entry per CDR3 protein. The data contain 640,000 or so distinct CDR3 sequences, less than 7% of them singletons. General observations from the study: These conclusions were based on statistical analysis (cross-sectional, not following the same donors).

This chain joins TRBV13 and TRBJ2-7; 14 bases are a match to TRBD2. Sequencing was carried out using naive T cells sorted from blood. This clonotype was obtained from a man in his late teens or twenties in good health. CDR3 DNA sequence: TGTGCCAGCAGCCAACGAGCCGGGACTAGCGGGAGTATCGACGAGCAGTACTTC. Amino acids: CASSQRAGTSGSIDEQYF.